This is a list of T cell receptor beta chains from one sample in a study of blood T cells in healthy people across ages. TCRdb fed the 5' RACE reads into MiXCR, producing one record per CDR3 protein. The sample holds hundreds of thousands of distinct CDR3 sequences, around 43% seen once. Sequenced input: blood. The receptors were gathered from a man aged 80 or over in good health. The CDR3 runs from the conserved cysteine through the conserved F or W. A D gene is named only where the DNA matches it firmly. The listing skips clone size in some rows; elsewhere it reads once, few, many or a size class.

TRBJ2-2	.	.	TRBV4-3	CASSQDPRQLNTGELFF	TGCGCCAGCAGCCAAGATCCCAGGCAGCTGAACACCGGGGAGCTGTTTTTT
TRBJ2-5	TRBD2	few	TRBV6-6	CASTLGGLAGLQETQYF	TGTGCCAGCACTCTCGGGGGGCTAGCGGGACTTCAAGAGACCCAGTACTTC
TRBJ1-4	TRBD1	many	TRBV6-2/TRBV6-3	CASSYRTGEPEKLFF	TGTGCCAGCAGTTACCGGACAGGGGAACCTGAAAAACTGTTTTTT
TRBJ2-6	.	.	TRBV5-1	CASSTYSGANVLTF	TGCGCCAGCAGCACGTACTCTGGGGCCAACGTCCTGACTTTC
TRBJ2-1	.	few	TRBV15	CATSRDPGATNEQFF	TGTGCCACCAGCAGAGATCCGGGAGCCACCAATGAGCAGTTCTTC
TRBJ2-1	TRBD1	many	TRBV7-9	CASSPRDRDYNEQFF	TGTGCCAGCAGCCCCCGGGACAGGGATTACAATGAGCAGTTCTTC
TRBJ2-6	.	few	TRBV7-9	CASSLGFSGANVLTF	TGTGCCAGCAGCTTGGGGTTCTCTGGGGCCAACGTCCTGACTTTC
TRBJ2-7	TRBD2	.	TRBV18	CASSPGPDSGGYEQYF	TGTGCCAGCTCACCCGGTCCGGACAGCGGGGGCTACGAGCAGTACTTC
TRBJ2-6	.	.	TRBV11-2	CASSPRYSGANVLTF	TGTGCCAGCAGCCCACGTTACTCTGGGGCCAACGTCCTGACTTTC
TRBJ2-1	TRBD2	.	TRBV7-3	CASSSKPLAAYNEQFF	TGTGCCAGCAGTTCGAAACCGCTAGCGGCCTACAATGAGCAGTTCTTC
TRBJ2-5	TRBD1	.	TRBV6-4	CASSVDREKTQYF	TGTGCCAGCAGCGTAGACAGGGAAAAGACCCAGTACTTC
TRBJ2-4	TRBD2	few	TRBV20-1	CSAVLAGGQYF	TGCAGTGCTGTCTTAGCGGGGGGGCAGTACTTC
TRBJ2-5	TRBD2	few	TRBV20-1	CSAPRRSGGYQETQYF	TGCAGTGCTCCCCGAAGGTCGGGGGGGTACCAAGAGACCCAGTACTTC
TRBJ2-1	.	few	TRBV6-5	CASSYREYNEQFF	TGTGCCAGCAGTTATCGAGAATACAATGAGCAGTTCTTC
TRBJ2-7	TRBD1	few	TRBV20-1	CSATPGQGYEQYF	TGCAGTGCTACGCCGGGACAGGGCTACGAGCAGTACTTC
TRBJ2-5	TRBD1	.	TRBV7-2	CASSRPPKPGTVIYNEQYF	TGTGCCAGCAGTCGTCCCCCCAAACCCGGGACAGTTATCTACAATGAGCAGTACTTC
TRBJ2-6	.	many	TRBV4-3	CASSRDRPAVGANVLTF	TGCGCCAGCAGCCGAGACAGGCCGGCTGTAGGGGCCAACGTCCTGACTTTC
TRBJ2-7	TRBD2	once	TRBV7-2	CASSPQGLAGAPYEQYF	TGTGCCAGCAGCCCCCAGGGGCTAGCGGGAGCTCCCTACGAGCAGTACTTC
TRBJ2-1	TRBD2	few	TRBV15	CATSRAGGNNEQFF	TGTGCCACCAGCAGGGCGGGGGGGAACAATGAGCAGTTCTTC
TRBJ2-7	.	.	TRBV20-1	CSAKGPVAYEQYF	TGCAGTGCAAAGGGACCAGTAGCCTACGAGCAGTACTTC
TRBJ2-5	TRBD1	.	TRBV23-1	CASSQSHGQGEETQYF	TGCGCCAGCAGTCAATCTCACGGACAGGGAGAGGAGACCCAGTACTTC
TRBJ2-1	.	.	TRBV5-1	CASSFGDTEQFF	TGCGCCAGCAGCTTTGGGGACACTGAGCAGTTCTTC
TRBJ2-2	TRBD2	.	TRBV24-1	CATSDSTSGRATGELFF	TGTGCCACCAGTGATTCTACTAGCGGGAGGGCCACCGGGGAGCTGTTTTTT
TRBJ1-2	.	.	TRBV6-2/TRBV6-3	CASSSRQHFGYTF	TGTGCCAGCAGTTCCCGACAGCACTTTGGCTACACCTTC
TRBJ2-1	TRBD2	.	TRBV4-2	CASSQDAGGGNEQFF	TGTGCCAGCAGCCAAGATGCGGGAGGGGGCAATGAGCAGTTCTTC
TRBJ1-2	.	.	TRBV6-2/TRBV6-3	CASATGLPYGYTF	TGTGCCAGCGCGACAGGCCTCCCTTATGGCTACACCTTC
TRBJ2-7	.	.	TRBV7-6	CASSFTRGPDEQYF	TGTGCCAGCAGCTTTACTCGAGGGCCTGACGAGCAGTACTTC
TRBJ1-4	.	.	TRBV6-2/TRBV6-3	CASKRDGATNEKLFF	TGTGCCAGCAAACGGGACGGAGCAACTAATGAAAAACTGTTTTTT
TRBJ2-2	TRBD1	few	TRBV20-1	CSARTGGPGELFF	TGCAGTGCTAGGACAGGGGGCCCCGGGGAGCTGTTTTTT
TRBJ2-3	TRBD2	many	TRBV5-1	CASSLEAGVGDTQYF	TGCGCCAGCAGCTTGGAGGCGGGAGTTGGAGATACGCAGTATTTT
TRBJ2-4	.	few	TRBV5-1	CASSLDRDIAKNIQYF	TGCGCCAGCAGCTTAGACCGGGACATCGCCAAAAACATTCAGTACTTC
TRBJ2-5	TRBD2	.	TRBV12-3/TRBV12-4	CASSLMGSGRAVAQYF	TGTGCCAGCAGTTTAATGGGTAGCGGGAGGGCAGTGGCCCAGTACTTC
TRBJ2-1	.	.	TRBV7-2	CASSLGGAGSYNEQFF	TGTGCCAGCAGCTTAGGGGGGGCGGGCTCCTACAATGAGCAGTTCTTC
TRBJ1-2	TRBD1	.	TRBV28	CASSLETGGIRGYTF	TGTGCCAGCAGTTTGGAAACAGGGGGGATTCGTGGCTACACCTTC
TRBJ2-1	.	.	TRBV5-1	CASSLEVVRERYNEQFF	TGCGCCAGCAGCTTGGAAGTGGTTCGGGAGAGGTACAATGAGCAGTTCTTC
TRBJ1-2	.	.	TRBV7-9	CASSLVPAEGYTF	TGTGCCAGCAGCTTAGTACCAGCGGAGGGCTACACCTTC
TRBJ2-2	TRBD2	few	TRBV4-3	CASSQRTSGYANTGELFF	TGCGCCAGCAGCCAGCGGACTAGCGGGTACGCGAACACCGGGGAGCTGTTTTTT
TRBJ2-1	TRBD2	.	TRBV7-3	CASSLYSAGVDEQFF	TGTGCCAGCAGCTTATATAGCGCGGGAGTAGATGAGCAGTTCTTC
TRBJ2-5	TRBD1	once	TRBV20-1	CSARDMQGARETQYF	TGCAGTGCTAGAGATATGCAGGGGGCCAGGGAGACCCAGTACTTC
TRBJ1-4	TRBD1	.	TRBV4-3	CASSRTTGGRNEKLFF	TGCGCCAGCAGCCGTACGACAGGGGGAAGGAATGAAAAACTGTTTTTT
TRBJ1-1	TRBD1	once	TRBV10-3	CAISAGQGEGTEAFF	TGTGCCATCAGCGCCGGACAGGGCGAGGGCACTGAAGCTTTCTTT
TRBJ2-6	TRBD1	.	TRBV9	CASSVVGTGTSSGANVLTF	TGTGCCAGCAGCGTAGTGGGGACAGGTACATCCTCTGGGGCCAACGTCCTGACTTTC
TRBJ1-6	.	.	TRBV12-3/TRBV12-4	CASSLAGDNSPLHF	TGTGCCAGCAGTTTAGCGGGGGATAATTCACCCCTCCACTTT
TRBJ2-6	.	few	TRBV6-1	CASRHRDTGANVLTF	TGTGCCAGCAGACACAGGGACACTGGGGCCAACGTCCTGACTTTC
TRBJ2-7	.	.	TRBV7-2	CASSEGTGTYEQYF	TGTGCCAGCAGCGAGGGTACGGGAACCTACGAGCAGTACTTC